The present T cell receptor beta chain was sequenced within a study of shared clonotypes between healthy human individuals. The authors ran the assay at deep level. How the authors handled the data: Because ImmunoSEQ provided only junction sequences with no quality scores, the filtering differed. This table comes from immunoSEQ multiplex PCR, and its TCRdb copy is limited to in-frame clones, with some not included. The V and J calls and clone size were taken over from that table, and D and trimming were inferred from the DNA. The sample contains hundreds of thousands of clones, roughly 96% of which appear only once. Trimming left V 8 bases short and J 6 bases short, with 19 bases between. This CDR3 contains 14 residues. CDR1 is SEHNR, CDR2 FQNEAQ, per germline (reference sequence). Concerning this clone: Its antigen is unidentified.

Only CD45RO-negative cells positively selected for CCR7 counted as naive CD8 cells, so terminally differentiated effector memory CD45RA+ cells were excluded. Each sample came from a Caucasian adult donor living in Nashville, Tennessee. The study's findings and limits: Against clonotypes common to all four donors, non-shared ones had lower generation probabilities.

The rearrangement uses TRBV7-9 and TRBJ1-2, with D maybe TRBD1 (6 bases). Sequenced: naive CD8+ T cells sorted from blood. The TCR originated in a woman in her twenties or thirties in good health. As DNA, the CDR3 is TGTGCCAGCTGCACCGGGACAAAGCTTGATGGCTACACCTTC. Amino acid sequence: CASCTGTKLDGYTF. Together with reference TRBV7-9 and TRBJ1-2, the CDR3 gives the full variable domain: DTGVSQNPRHKITKRGQNVTFRCDPISEHNRLYWYRQTLGQGPEFLTYFQNEAQLEKSRLLSDRFSAERPKGSFSTLEIQRTEQGDSAMYLCASCTGTKLDGYTFGSGTRLTVV.